This is a list of T cell receptor beta chains from one sample in a study of cytotoxic CD8 clonotypes in ibrutinib-treated CLL. This table comes from immunoSEQ multiplex PCR, and its TCRdb copy is limited to in-frame clones, with some not included. The sample yields roughly 97,000 clones, approximately 78% seen once. The sample in question was PBMCs, obtained after 12 months of ibrutinib treatment. These receptors came from a human donor with chronic lymphocytic leukemia. Each CDR3 is given with its conserved first and last residue. A D gene is named only where the DNA matches it firmly. A clone size is listed for some rows: how often the clone was seen (once, few, many), or a class if it is expanded.

cdr3_nt | cdr3_aa | j_call | d_call | v_call | clone_size
TGTGCCAGCAGTTTCGACAGGGACGAGCAGTACTTC | CASSFDRDEQYF | TRBJ2-7 | TRBD1 | TRBV2 | -
TGTGCCAGCAGTTACTCTTCCCCCGGGGTCGGACAGCCCCAGCATTTT | CASSYSSPGVGQPQHF | TRBJ1-5 | - | TRBV6-5 | few
TGTGCCAGCAGCTTAAACTCTGGGGCCAACGTCCTGACTTTC | CASSLNSGANVLTF | TRBJ2-6 | - | TRBV7-9 | -
TGTGCCAGCAGTGACTCCCTAGGAGGGTCTGAAAAACTGTTTTTT | CASSDSLGGSEKLFF | TRBJ1-4 | - | TRBV7-9 | -
TGCGCCAGCAGCTTGGCGTTTGGGGGACGGGAGACCCAGTACTTC | CASSLAFGGRETQYF | TRBJ2-5 | - | TRBV5-1 | -
TGTGCCAGCAGCCAATTAATGGGGCACACCGGGGAGCTGTTTTTT | CASSQLMGHTGELFF | TRBJ2-2 | - | TRBV7-9 | -
TGTGCCAGCGGGGATGTCGGGCAGTTCGGTTCCTATAATTCACCCCTCCACTTT | CASGDVGQFGSYNSPLHF | TRBJ1-6 | - | TRBV28 | -
TGTGCCAGCAGCGCGGGACAGGGGGCGAACAGCCTGGGGGAGCTGTTTTTT | CASSAGQGANSLGELFF | TRBJ2-2 | TRBD1 | TRBV5-8 | -
TGTGCCAGCAGCGTACTCCCTGGAAACACCATATATTTT | CASSVLPGNTIYF | TRBJ1-3 | - | TRBV9 | -
TGTGCCAGCTCACGGATTTTTAACGGACAGGAGGATGGCTACACCTTC | CASSRIFNGQEDGYTF | TRBJ1-2 | TRBD1 | TRBV18 | -
TGTGCCAGCAGCGTCAGACCCCAAGGGACTAATGAAAAACTGTTTTTT | CASSVRPQGTNEKLFF | TRBJ1-4 | - | TRBV9 | -
TGTGCCAGCAGTTACTCGTATACCGTGGGGGAACTGTTTTTT | CASSYSYTVGELFF | TRBJ1-4 | - | TRBV6-5 | many
TGTGCCAGCAGCTTGGCCGGAGCTTTAGATACGCAGTATTTT | CASSLAGALDTQYF | TRBJ2-3 | - | TRBV5-6 | -
TGTGCCAGCAGCCGTCTCACTGAAGCTTTCTTT | CASSRLTEAFF | TRBJ1-1 | - | TRBV7-2 | -
TGTGCCAGCAGCCCAGAGGCAGGGAACACTGAAGCTTTCTTT | CASSPEAGNTEAFF | TRBJ1-1 | - | TRBV7-2 | -
TGCGCCAGCAGGGTCGGGCCAGCCGGTAGCACAGATACGCAGTATTTT | CASRVGPAGSTDTQYF | TRBJ2-3 | - | TRBV5-1 | -
TGCGCCAGCAGCTTTTGGGGGGACAATGAGCAGTTCTTC | CASSFWGDNEQFF | TRBJ2-1 | - | TRBV5-1 | -
TGCAGCGTTGAAAAAGACAATGAGCAGTTCTTC | CSVEKDNEQFF | TRBJ2-1 | - | TRBV29-1 | -
TGTGCCAGCAGGTGGTCCGGGACAGGGCTCCACGAGCAGTACTTC | CASRWSGTGLHEQYF | TRBJ2-7 | TRBD1 | TRBV6-5 | -
TGTGCCAGCAGTTTGGGTTTAGGCTACGAGCAGTACTTC | CASSLGLGYEQYF | TRBJ2-7 | - | TRBV2 | -
TGTGCCAGCAGCTATAAGGACCCCCCATCCGGACTGTTTTTT | CASSYKDPPSGLFF | TRBJ1-4 | - | TRBV4-2 | -
TGTGCCAGCAGAGCAGGGGAATGGAGAGCTTTCTTT | CASRAGEWRAFF | TRBJ1-1 | - | TRBV2 | -
TGTGCCAGCAGTGGAAGACTAGCGGGGGACGATACGCAGTATTTT | CASSGRLAGDDTQYF | TRBJ2-3 | TRBD2 | TRBV28 | few
TGTGCCAGCAGAGGTCGGCGGGGCACAGATACGCAGTATTTT | CASRGRRGTDTQYF | TRBJ2-3 | - | TRBV2 | -
TGCGCCAGCAGTTGGACAGAGCCCTATAATTCACCCCTCCACTTT | CASSWTEPYNSPLHF | TRBJ1-6 | - | TRBV10-2 | few
TGTGCCAGCAGCCCCCAGGGCTTAAACGGGGAGCTGTTTTTT | CASSPQGLNGELFF | TRBJ2-2 | - | TRBV11-2 | -
TGTGCCAGCAGTTCGGGACTAGTGACAGATACGCAGTATTTT | CASSSGLVTDTQYF | TRBJ2-3 | TRBD2 | TRBV5-4 | many
TGTGCCAGCAGTTCCGGGGAGAGGGAGCAGTACTTC | CASSSGEREQYF | TRBJ2-7 | - | TRBV6-5 | -
TGTGCCAGCAGTTTAGAGGTCTACGAGCAGTACTTC | CASSLEVYEQYF | TRBJ2-7 | - | TRBV28 | few
TGCAGCGTTGCGTTGCGGGGGCGGGTTGAGCAGTTCTTC | CSVALRGRVEQFF | TRBJ2-1 | - | TRBV29-1 | -
TGTGCCAGCAGCTTAGGGGGGCGGGCTAATGAAAAACTGTTTTTT | CASSLGGRANEKLFF | TRBJ1-4 | - | TRBV7-6 | -
TGTGCCAGCACTAGAGGGGCGGATAATTCACCCCTCCACTTT | CASTRGADNSPLHF | TRBJ1-6 | - | TRBV2 | few
TGTGCCAGTAGTCCGCAGACAGACAACACTGAAGCTTTCTTT | CASSPQTDNTEAFF | TRBJ1-1 | - | TRBV19 | few
TGCAGCGCACCGGGGGTCGGGACCGGGGAGCTGTTTTTT | CSAPGVGTGELFF | TRBJ2-2 | - | TRBV29-1 | -
TGTGCCAGCACGCGCAGGTCTAGCACAGATACGCAGTATTTT | CASTRRSSTDTQYF | TRBJ2-3 | - | TRBV6-5 | -
TGTGCCAGCAGCCGCGGGGGAACTAGCACAGATACGCAGTATTTT | CASSRGGTSTDTQYF | TRBJ2-3 | TRBD2 | TRBV9 | -
TGTGCCAGCAGCTTCTCCCCCACCGGGACTTCTCACGAGCAGTACTTC | CASSFSPTGTSHEQYF | TRBJ2-7 | - | TRBV13 | -
TGCGCCAGCAGCTCGCAGACTAGCGGGGGGGCCTATGAGCAGTTCTTC | CASSSQTSGGAYEQFF | TRBJ2-1 | TRBD2 | TRBV5-1 | -
TGTGCCAGCAGGCGGGGGCGCCAAGAGACCCAGTACTTC | CASRRGRQETQYF | TRBJ2-5 | - | TRBV28 | -
TGTGCCAGCTCACCATCCCTTAGACAGGGGACCTCTGGAAACACCATATATTTT | CASSPSLRQGTSGNTIYF | TRBJ1-3 | TRBD1 | TRBV18 | -
TGTGCCAGCAGTGAAGGGGGCATCCAAGAGACCCAGTACTTC | CASSEGGIQETQYF | TRBJ2-5 | - | TRBV2 | -
TGTGCCAGCAGTTATATTACAGGGCCGTATGGCTACACCTTC | CASSYITGPYGYTF | TRBJ1-2 | - | TRBV7-9 | -
TGTGCCTGGGGGAGGGACAGGGAGTACGAGCAGTACTTC | CAWGRDREYEQYF | TRBJ2-7 | TRBD1 | TRBV30 | -
TGTGCCAGCAGTGCCCGACAGGGAAATAATGAAAAACTGTTTTTT | CASSARQGNNEKLFF | TRBJ1-4 | TRBD1 | TRBV25-1 | -
TGTGCCAGCAGCCAACCCCCTACCTTCGGGACAGGGAAGGGAGTCGAGCAGTACTTC | CASSQPPTFGTGKGVEQYF | TRBJ2-7 | TRBD1 | TRBV16 | -
TGTGCCTGCCGGGGCGGAGACTACGAGCAGTACTTC | CACRGGDYEQYF | TRBJ2-7 | - | TRBV6-6 | few
TGCGCCAGCAGCCCCGACGACTACTATGGCTACACCTTC | CASSPDDYYGYTF | TRBJ1-2 | - | TRBV5-1 | -
TGTGCCTGGAGTCAGGCAGGGGCTGGAAACACCATATATTTT | CAWSQAGAGNTIYF | TRBJ1-3 | - | TRBV30 | -
TGTGCCAGCAGATCTTGGACAGGGGGGCGGACTGAAGCTTTCTTT | CASRSWTGGRTEAFF | TRBJ1-1 | TRBD1 | TRBV2 | -
TGTGCCAGCACCATATTCCGGGACCCAGGGGGTTATGGCTACACCTTC | CASTIFRDPGGYGYTF | TRBJ1-2 | TRBD1 | TRBV7-9 | -
TGTGCCAGCAGTTACTCGGTTTCGGCAGCCTACAATGAGCAGTTCTTC | CASSYSVSAAYNEQFF | TRBJ2-1 | - | TRBV6-6 | -